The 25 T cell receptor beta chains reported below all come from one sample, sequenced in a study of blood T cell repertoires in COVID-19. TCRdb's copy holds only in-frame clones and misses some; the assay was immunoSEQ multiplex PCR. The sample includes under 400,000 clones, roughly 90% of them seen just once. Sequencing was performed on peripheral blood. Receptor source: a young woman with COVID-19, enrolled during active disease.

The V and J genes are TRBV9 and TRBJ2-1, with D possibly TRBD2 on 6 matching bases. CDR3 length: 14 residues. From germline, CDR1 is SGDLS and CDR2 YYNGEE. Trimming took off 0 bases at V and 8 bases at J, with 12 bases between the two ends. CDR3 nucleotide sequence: TGTGCCAGCAGCGTAGCCGGGAGAGACTATGAGCAGTTCTTC. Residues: CASSVAGRDYEQFF.

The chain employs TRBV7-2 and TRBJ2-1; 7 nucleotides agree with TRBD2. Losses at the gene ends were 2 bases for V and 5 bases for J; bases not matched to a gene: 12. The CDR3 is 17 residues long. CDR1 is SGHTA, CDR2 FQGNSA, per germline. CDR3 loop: CASSLRGGSIPHNEQFF. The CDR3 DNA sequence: TGTGCCAGCAGCTTAAGGGGCGGGAGCATACCCCACAATGAGCAGTTCTTC. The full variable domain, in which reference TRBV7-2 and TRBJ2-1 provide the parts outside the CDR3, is GAGVSQSPSNKVTEKGKDVELRCDPISGHTALYWYRQSLGQGLEFLIYFQGNSAPDKSGLPSDRFSAERTGGSVSTLTIQRTQQEDSAVYLCASSLRGGSIPHNEQFFGPGTRLTVL.

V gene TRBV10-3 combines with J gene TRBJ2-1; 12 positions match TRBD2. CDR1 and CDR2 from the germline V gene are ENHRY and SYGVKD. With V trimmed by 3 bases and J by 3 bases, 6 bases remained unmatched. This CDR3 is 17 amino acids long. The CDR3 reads CAISDVGLAGLYNEQFF. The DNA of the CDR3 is TGTGCCATCAGTGACGTAGGACTAGCGGGACTCTACAATGAGCAGTTCTTC.

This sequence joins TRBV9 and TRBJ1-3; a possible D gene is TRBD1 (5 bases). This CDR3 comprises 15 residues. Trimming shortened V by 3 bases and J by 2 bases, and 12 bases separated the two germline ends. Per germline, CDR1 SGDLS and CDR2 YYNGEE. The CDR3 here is CASSGVQGAGNTIYF. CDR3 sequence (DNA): TGTGCCAGCAGCGGGGTTCAGGGTGCTGGAAACACCATATATTTT.

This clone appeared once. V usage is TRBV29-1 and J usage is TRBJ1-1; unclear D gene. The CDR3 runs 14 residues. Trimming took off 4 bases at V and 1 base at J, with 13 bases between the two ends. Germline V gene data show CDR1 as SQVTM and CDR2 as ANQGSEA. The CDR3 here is CSVGGLASNTEAFF. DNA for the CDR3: TGCAGCGTTGGAGGTTTGGCATCGAACACTGAAGCTTTCTTT.

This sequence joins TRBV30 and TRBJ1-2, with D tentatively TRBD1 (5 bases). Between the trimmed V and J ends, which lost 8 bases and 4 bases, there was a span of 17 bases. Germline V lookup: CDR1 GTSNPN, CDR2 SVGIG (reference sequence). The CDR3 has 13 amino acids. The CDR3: CASGGGGSYGYTF. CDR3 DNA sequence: TGTGCCAGCGGGGGTGGGGGGAGCTATGGCTACACCTTC. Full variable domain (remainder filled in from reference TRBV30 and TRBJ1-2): SQTIHQWPATLVQPVGSPLSLECTVEGTSNPNLYWYRQAAGRGLQLLFYSVGIGQISSEVPQNLSASRPQDRQFILSSKKLLLSDSGFYLCASGGGGSYGYTFGSGTRLTVV.

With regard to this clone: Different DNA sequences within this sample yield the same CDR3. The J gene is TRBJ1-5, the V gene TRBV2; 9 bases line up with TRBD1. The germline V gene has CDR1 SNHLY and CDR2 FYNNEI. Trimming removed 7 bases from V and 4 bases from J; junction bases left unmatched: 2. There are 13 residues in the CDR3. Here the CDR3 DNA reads TGTGCCAGCACGGGACAGGGTAATCAGCCCCAGCATTTT. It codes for CASTGQGNQPQHF.

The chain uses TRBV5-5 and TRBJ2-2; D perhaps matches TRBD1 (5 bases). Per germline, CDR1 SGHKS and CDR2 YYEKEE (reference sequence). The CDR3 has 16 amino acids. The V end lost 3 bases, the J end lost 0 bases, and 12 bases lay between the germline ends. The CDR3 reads CASSSTGTPNTGELFF. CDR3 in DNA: TGTGCCAGCAGCTCTACAGGTACCCCGAACACCGGGGAGCTGTTTTTT.

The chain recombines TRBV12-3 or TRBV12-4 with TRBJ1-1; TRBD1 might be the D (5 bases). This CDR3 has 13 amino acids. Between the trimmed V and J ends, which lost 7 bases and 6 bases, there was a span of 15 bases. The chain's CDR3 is CASNGAGIAEAFF. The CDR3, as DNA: TGTGCCAGCAATGGGGCAGGGATAGCTGAAGCTTTCTTT.

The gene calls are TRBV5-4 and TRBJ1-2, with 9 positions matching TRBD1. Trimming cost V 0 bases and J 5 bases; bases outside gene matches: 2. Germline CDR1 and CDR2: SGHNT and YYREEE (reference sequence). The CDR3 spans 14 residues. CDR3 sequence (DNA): TGTGCCAGCAGCTTGGGAGGGACAGGGTATGGCTACACCTTC. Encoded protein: CASSLGGTGYGYTF.

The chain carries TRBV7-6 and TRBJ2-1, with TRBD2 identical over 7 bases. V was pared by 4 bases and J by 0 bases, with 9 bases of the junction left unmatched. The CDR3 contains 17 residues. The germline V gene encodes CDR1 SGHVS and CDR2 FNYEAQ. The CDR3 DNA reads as TGTGCCAGCAGCTCCGGGGTTGGCGGGAGCTCCTACAATGAGCAGTTCTTC. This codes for CASSSGVGGSSYNEQFF.

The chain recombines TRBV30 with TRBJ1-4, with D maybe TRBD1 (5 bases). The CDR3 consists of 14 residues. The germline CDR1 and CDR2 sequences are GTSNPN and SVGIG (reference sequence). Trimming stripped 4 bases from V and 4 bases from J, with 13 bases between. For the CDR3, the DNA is TGTGCCTGGAACAGGATGGGGGGTAATGAAAAACTGTTTTTT. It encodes CAWNRMGGNEKLFF.

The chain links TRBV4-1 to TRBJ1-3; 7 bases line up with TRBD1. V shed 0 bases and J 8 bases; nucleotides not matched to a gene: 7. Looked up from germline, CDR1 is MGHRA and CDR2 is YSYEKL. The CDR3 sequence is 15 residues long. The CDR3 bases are TGCGCCAGCAGCCAAGAGTCGGCAGGGGGATACACCATATATTTT. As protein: CASSQESAGGYTIYF.

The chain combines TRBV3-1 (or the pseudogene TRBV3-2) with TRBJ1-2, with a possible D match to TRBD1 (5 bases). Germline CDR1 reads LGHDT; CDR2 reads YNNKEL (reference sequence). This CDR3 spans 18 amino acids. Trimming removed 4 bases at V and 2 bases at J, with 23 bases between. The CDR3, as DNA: TGTGCCAGCAGCCCCGTAGTCGGCAGGGTCACAGAGAACTATGGCTACACCTTC. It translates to CASSPVVGRVTENYGYTF.

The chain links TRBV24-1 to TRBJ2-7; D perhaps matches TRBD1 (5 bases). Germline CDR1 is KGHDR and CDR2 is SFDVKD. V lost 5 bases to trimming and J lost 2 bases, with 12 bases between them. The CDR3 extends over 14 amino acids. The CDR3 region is CATSAGWGPYEQYF. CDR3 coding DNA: TGTGCCACCAGTGCCGGATGGGGCCCCTACGAGCAGTACTTC.

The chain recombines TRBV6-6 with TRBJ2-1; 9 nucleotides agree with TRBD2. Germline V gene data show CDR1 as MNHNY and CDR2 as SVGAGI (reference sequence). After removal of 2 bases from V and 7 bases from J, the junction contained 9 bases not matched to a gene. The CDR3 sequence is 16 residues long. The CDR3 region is CASSYKVLAGNNEQFF. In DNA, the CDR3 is TGTGCCAGCAGTTACAAAGTCCTAGCGGGAAATAATGAGCAGTTCTTC.

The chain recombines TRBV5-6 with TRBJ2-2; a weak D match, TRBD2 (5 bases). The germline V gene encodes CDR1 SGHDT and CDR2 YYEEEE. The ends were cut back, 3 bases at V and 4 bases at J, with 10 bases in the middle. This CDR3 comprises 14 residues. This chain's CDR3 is CASSSGWGTGELFF. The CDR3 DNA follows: TGTGCCAGCAGCTCGGGGTGGGGCACCGGGGAGCTGTTTTTT.

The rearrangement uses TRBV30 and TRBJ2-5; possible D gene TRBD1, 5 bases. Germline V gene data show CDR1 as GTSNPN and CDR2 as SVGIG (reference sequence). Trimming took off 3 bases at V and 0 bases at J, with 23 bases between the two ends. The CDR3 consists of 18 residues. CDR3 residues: CAWSLWKWTTWDQETQYF. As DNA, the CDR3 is TGTGCCTGGAGCCTTTGGAAATGGACAACCTGGGACCAAGAGACCCAGTACTTC.

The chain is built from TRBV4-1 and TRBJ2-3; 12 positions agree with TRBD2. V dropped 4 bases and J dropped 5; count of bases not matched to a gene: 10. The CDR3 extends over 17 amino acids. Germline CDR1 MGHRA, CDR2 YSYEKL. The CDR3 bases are TGCGCCAGCAGCCCACACCTAGCGGGAGGGCCGGGAGATACGCAGTATTTT. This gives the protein CASSPHLAGGPGDTQYF.

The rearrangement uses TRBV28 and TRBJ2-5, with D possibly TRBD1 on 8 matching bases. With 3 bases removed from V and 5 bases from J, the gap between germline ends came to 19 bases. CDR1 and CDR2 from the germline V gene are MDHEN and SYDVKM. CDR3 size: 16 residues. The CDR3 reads CASSFHTGGERETQYF. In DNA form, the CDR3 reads TGTGCCAGCAGTTTTCATACAGGGGGGGAGCGGGAGACCCAGTACTTC.

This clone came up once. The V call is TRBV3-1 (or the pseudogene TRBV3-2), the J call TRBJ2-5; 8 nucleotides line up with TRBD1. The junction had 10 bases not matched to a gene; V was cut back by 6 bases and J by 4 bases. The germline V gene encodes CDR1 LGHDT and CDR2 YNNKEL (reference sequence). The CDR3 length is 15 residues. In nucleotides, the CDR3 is TGTGCCAGCAGGCTATCGACAGGGGTGCGAGAGACCCAGTACTTC. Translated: CASRLSTGVRETQYF.

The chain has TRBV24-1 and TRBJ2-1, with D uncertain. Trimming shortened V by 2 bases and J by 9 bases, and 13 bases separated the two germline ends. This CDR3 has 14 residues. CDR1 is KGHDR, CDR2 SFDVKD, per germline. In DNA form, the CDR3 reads TGTGCCACCAGTGATTCCCGTCCCTCGGGTGAGCAGTTCTTC. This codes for CATSDSRPSGEQFF.

The CDR3 bases are TGTGCCAGCAGCTGGGGACTAGCGGAGATCACAGATACGCAGTATTTT. Translation: CASSWGLAEITDTQYF. The chain couples TRBV5-6 to TRBJ2-3, with 11 bases matching TRBD2. Germline V gene sequence: CDR1 SGHDT, CDR2 YYEEEE. J gave up 2 bases and V 3 bases, and 5 bases lay outside the gene matches. The length of the CDR3 is 16 residues.

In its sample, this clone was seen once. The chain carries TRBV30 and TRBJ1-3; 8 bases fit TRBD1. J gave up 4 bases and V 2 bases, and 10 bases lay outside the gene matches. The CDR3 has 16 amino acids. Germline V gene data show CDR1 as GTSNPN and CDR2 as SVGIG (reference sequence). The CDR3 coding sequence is TGTGCCTGGAGTCTACCCGCGACAGGGGCGGGAAACACCATATATTTT. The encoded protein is CAWSLPATGAGNTIYF.

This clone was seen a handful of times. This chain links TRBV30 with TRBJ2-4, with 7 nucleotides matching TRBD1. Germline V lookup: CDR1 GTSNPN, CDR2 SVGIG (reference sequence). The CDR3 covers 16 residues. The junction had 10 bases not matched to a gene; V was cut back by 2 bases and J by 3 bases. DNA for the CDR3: TGTGCCTGGAGTCGACCTGGACAGGCCCTCAAAAACATTCAGTACTTC. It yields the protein CAWSRPGQALKNIQYF.